This T cell receptor beta chain appears in the sequencing data of a study of STAT5B mutations in CD4+ large granular lymphocyte leukemia. Original methodology: Lowest detectable productive clonotype frequency was 2.59 x 10-5. Assay: immunoSEQ multiplex PCR; the TCRdb copy retains only in-frame clones and omits some. The V and J calls and clone size come from that table; D and trimming were worked out from the DNA. The table has about 34,000 clones, less than 70% seen once. The study's findings and limits: Top patient clones used TRBV06 genes more often: 8/27 versus 2/35 in controls. Data were not HLA-matched across samples.

This clone has a handful of counts. Its antigen is still unknown. The germline V gene encodes CDR1 WSHSY and CDR2 SAAADI. The CDR3 consists of 11 residues. V lost 2 bases and J 9 bases, leaving 6 bases between the germline ends. This chain connects TRBV10-2 to TRBJ2-3; no firm D call. This receptor was taken from a human donor in good health. What was sequenced was CD4+ T cells from blood buffy coats. Here the CDR3 reads CASSEGATQYF. CDR3 nucleotides: TGCGCCAGCAGTGAGGGAGCGACGCAGTATTTT.